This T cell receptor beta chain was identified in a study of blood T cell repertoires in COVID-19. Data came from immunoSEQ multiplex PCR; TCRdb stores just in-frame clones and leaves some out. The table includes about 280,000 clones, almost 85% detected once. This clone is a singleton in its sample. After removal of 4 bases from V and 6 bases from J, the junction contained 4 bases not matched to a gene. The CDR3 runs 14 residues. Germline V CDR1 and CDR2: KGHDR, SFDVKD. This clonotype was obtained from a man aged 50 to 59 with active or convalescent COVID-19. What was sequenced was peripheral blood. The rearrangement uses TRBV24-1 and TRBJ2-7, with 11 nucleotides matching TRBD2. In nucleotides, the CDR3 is TGTGCCACCAGTGACTCTAGCGGGAGGCGCGAGCAGTACTTC. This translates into CATSDSSGRREQYF.